The rows below give T cell receptor beta chains drawn from one sample of a study of cytotoxic CD8 clonotypes in ibrutinib-treated CLL. Profiled with immunoSEQ multiplex PCR; TCRdb holds only in-frame clones, not every one. Found here are about 45,000 clones, approximately 70% of them singletons; the top ten hold roughly 21%. Sample: PBMCs, taken after 24 months of ibrutinib treatment. The receptor set was obtained from a human donor with chronic lymphocytic leukemia. Each CDR3 is given with its conserved first and last residue. Each record gives: J gene, clone size, D gene, CDR3 length, V gene, CDR3 protein, CDR3 DNA. A D gene is named only where the DNA matches it firmly. Not every row has a clone size; where given, it reads once, few, many or a size class.

j_gene: TRBJ2-7
abundance: .
d_gene: TRBD1
len: 15
v_gene: TRBV2
CDR3aa: CASSEWDRGTYEQYF
CDR3nt: TGTGCCAGCAGTGAATGGGACAGGGGCACCTACGAGCAGTACTTC

j_gene: TRBJ2-7
abundance: .
d_gene: TRBD2
len: 15
v_gene: TRBV19
CDR3aa: CASSTGLAGGYEQYF
CDR3nt: TGTGCCAGTAGCACCGGACTAGCGGGGGGCTACGAGCAGTACTTC

j_gene: TRBJ2-2
abundance: once
d_gene: .
len: 15
v_gene: TRBV5-1
CDR3aa: CASSLEQTGTGELFF
CDR3nt: TGCGCCAGCAGCTTGGAACAGACGGGAACCGGGGAGCTGTTTTTT

j_gene: TRBJ1-4
abundance: .
d_gene: .
len: 15
v_gene: TRBV7-9
CDR3aa: CASSFGGTTNEKLFF
CDR3nt: TGTGCCAGCAGCTTCGGCGGTACAACTAATGAAAAACTGTTTTTT

j_gene: TRBJ1-6
abundance: .
d_gene: TRBD1
len: 14
v_gene: TRBV5-1
CDR3aa: CASSLRGENSPLHF
CDR3nt: TGCGCCAGCAGCCTCAGGGGGGAAAATTCACCCCTCCACTTT

j_gene: TRBJ1-2
abundance: once
d_gene: .
len: 15
v_gene: TRBV18
CDR3aa: CASSPQADSADGYTF
CDR3nt: TGTGCCAGCTCACCACAGGCAGACTCAGCCGATGGCTACACCTTC

j_gene: TRBJ1-2
abundance: few
d_gene: TRBD1
len: 12
v_gene: TRBV2
CDR3aa: CASWGTVYGYTF
CDR3nt: TGTGCCAGCTGGGGGACAGTCTATGGCTACACCTTC

j_gene: TRBJ1-2
abundance: .
d_gene: TRBD1
len: 14
v_gene: TRBV7-8
CDR3aa: CASSRQGVYYGYTF
CDR3nt: TGTGCCAGCAGCCGACAGGGGGTATATTATGGCTACACCTTC

j_gene: TRBJ2-1
abundance: .
d_gene: .
len: 16
v_gene: TRBV7-2
CDR3aa: CASSLVGAGLNNEQFF
CDR3nt: TGTGCCAGCAGCTTAGTCGGGGCCGGGTTAAACAATGAGCAGTTCTTC

j_gene: TRBJ2-3
abundance: .
d_gene: .
len: 16
v_gene: TRBV7-3
CDR3aa: CASSLSGAWGVDTQYF
CDR3nt: TGTGCCAGCAGCTTGTCTGGGGCCTGGGGTGTAGATACGCAGTATTTT

j_gene: TRBJ2-7
abundance: .
d_gene: .
len: 11
v_gene: TRBV28
CDR3aa: CASSVGHEQYF
CDR3nt: TGTGCCAGCAGCGTGGGGCACGAGCAGTACTTC

j_gene: TRBJ1-1
abundance: few
d_gene: .
len: 14
v_gene: TRBV27
CDR3aa: CASSPTGPRGEAFF
CDR3nt: TGTGCCAGCAGTCCAACAGGGCCAAGGGGTGAAGCTTTCTTT

j_gene: TRBJ2-2
abundance: .
d_gene: .
len: 14
v_gene: TRBV11-3
CDR3aa: CASSSIARTGELFF
CDR3nt: TGTGCCAGCAGCTCAATAGCGCGCACCGGGGAGCTGTTTTTT

j_gene: TRBJ2-5
abundance: .
d_gene: .
len: 14
v_gene: TRBV10-3
CDR3aa: CAISDPLGQETQYF
CDR3nt: TGTGCCATCAGTGATCCCTTGGGGCAAGAGACCCAGTACTTC

j_gene: TRBJ2-2
abundance: .
d_gene: .
len: 18
v_gene: TRBV27
CDR3aa: CASSRRPGLFANTGELFF
CDR3nt: TGTGCCAGCAGCCGTCGACCGGGCCTATTCGCGAACACCGGGGAGCTGTTTTTT

j_gene: TRBJ2-1
abundance: once
d_gene: TRBD1
len: 16
v_gene: TRBV7-2
CDR3aa: CASTLTRQGSGNEQFF
CDR3nt: TGTGCCAGCACCCTAACCAGACAGGGGTCAGGGAATGAGCAGTTCTTC

j_gene: TRBJ2-6
abundance: .
d_gene: .
len: 16
v_gene: TRBV5-3
CDR3aa: CARSLGEYSGANVLTF
CDR3nt: TGTGCCAGAAGCTTGGGGGAGTACTCCGGGGCCAACGTCCTGACTTTC

j_gene: TRBJ1-5
abundance: .
d_gene: .
len: 13
v_gene: TRBV6-5
CDR3aa: CASSPLDSEPQHF
CDR3nt: TGTGCCAGCAGCCCCCTCGACTCGGAGCCCCAGCATTTT

j_gene: TRBJ1-1
abundance: .
d_gene: .
len: 13
v_gene: TRBV2
CDR3aa: CASKADVNTEAFF
CDR3nt: TGTGCCAGCAAAGCGGATGTGAACACTGAAGCTTTCTTT

j_gene: TRBJ2-3
abundance: .
d_gene: .
len: 13
v_gene: TRBV5-1
CDR3aa: CASKVSSTDTQYF
CDR3nt: TGCGCCAGCAAAGTCTCAAGCACAGATACGCAGTATTTT

j_gene: TRBJ1-2
abundance: .
d_gene: TRBD1
len: 19
v_gene: TRBV13
CDR3aa: CASSQQINTGGGNGYGYTF
CDR3nt: TGTGCCAGCAGCCAACAGATCAACACAGGGGGCGGAAATGGCTATGGCTACACCTTC

j_gene: TRBJ2-2
abundance: .
d_gene: .
len: 17
v_gene: TRBV11-2
CDR3aa: CASSLDRSSWGTGELFF
CDR3nt: TGTGCCAGCAGCTTAGATCGCAGTTCTTGGGGCACCGGGGAGCTGTTTTTT

j_gene: TRBJ1-2
abundance: .
d_gene: TRBD1
len: 14
v_gene: TRBV9
CDR3aa: CASSATGGWYGYTF
CDR3nt: TGTGCCAGCAGCGCCACAGGGGGCTGGTATGGCTACACCTTC

j_gene: TRBJ2-7
abundance: once
d_gene: .
len: 15
v_gene: TRBV27
CDR3aa: CASSWRTAVPYEQYF
CDR3nt: TGTGCCAGCAGTTGGAGGACGGCTGTCCCGTACGAGCAGTACTTC

j_gene: TRBJ2-7
abundance: few
d_gene: TRBD2
len: 15
v_gene: TRBV23-1
CDR3aa: CASNRTSGPVDEQYF
CDR3nt: TGCGCCAGCAACCGGACTAGCGGTCCCGTGGACGAGCAGTACTTC

j_gene: TRBJ2-1
abundance: many
d_gene: .
len: 15
v_gene: TRBV7-9
CDR3aa: CASSLGGHWMNEQFF
CDR3nt: TGTGCCAGCAGCTTGGGGGGGCACTGGATGAATGAGCAGTTCTTC

j_gene: TRBJ2-7
abundance: .
d_gene: .
len: 14
v_gene: TRBV9
CDR3aa: CASSGAPRSYEQYF
CDR3nt: TGTGCCAGCAGCGGGGCCCCTCGTTCCTACGAGCAGTACTTC

j_gene: TRBJ1-1
abundance: .
d_gene: .
len: 13
v_gene: TRBV5-8
CDR3aa: CASTRQLNTEAFF
CDR3nt: TGTGCCAGCACCCGACAGTTGAACACTGAAGCTTTCTTT

j_gene: TRBJ2-1
abundance: .
d_gene: TRBD1
len: 14
v_gene: TRBV5-1
CDR3aa: CASSSNRGANEQFF
CDR3nt: TGCGCCAGCAGCTCAAACAGGGGGGCCAATGAGCAGTTCTTC

j_gene: TRBJ1-3
abundance: .
d_gene: .
len: 15
v_gene: TRBV7-2
CDR3aa: CASSSTEHSGNTIYF
CDR3nt: TGTGCCAGCAGCTCGACAGAGCACTCTGGAAACACCATATATTTT

j_gene: TRBJ2-7
abundance: .
d_gene: TRBD2
len: 15
v_gene: TRBV4-2
CDR3aa: CASSPLAGATYEQYF
CDR3nt: TGTGCCAGCAGCCCGCTAGCGGGAGCAACCTACGAGCAGTACTTC

j_gene: TRBJ2-1
abundance: .
d_gene: .
len: 12
v_gene: TRBV4-1
CDR3aa: CASSQRPNEQFF
CDR3nt: TGCGCCAGCAGCCAACGTCCTAATGAGCAGTTCTTC

j_gene: TRBJ1-2
abundance: .
d_gene: .
len: 15
v_gene: TRBV19
CDR3aa: CASSSSGRGSYGYTF
CDR3nt: TGTGCCAGTAGTAGTTCGGGCAGGGGCTCCTATGGCTACACCTTC

j_gene: TRBJ1-1
abundance: .
d_gene: .
len: 11
v_gene: TRBV30
CDR3aa: CAFSRDTEAFF
CDR3nt: TGTGCCTTTTCTAGGGACACTGAAGCTTTCTTT

j_gene: TRBJ1-3
abundance: many
d_gene: .
len: 11
v_gene: TRBV30
CDR3aa: CAWSVGNTIYF
CDR3nt: TGTGCCTGGAGTGTTGGAAACACCATATATTTT

j_gene: TRBJ2-5
abundance: .
d_gene: TRBD2
len: 17
v_gene: TRBV19
CDR3aa: CASSYSTGTSGGETQYF
CDR3nt: TGTGCCAGTAGTTATTCGACCGGGACTAGCGGGGGAGAGACCCAGTACTTC

j_gene: TRBJ1-1
abundance: few
d_gene: .
len: 16
v_gene: TRBV7-3
CDR3aa: CASSLTRVGWGTEAFF
CDR3nt: TGTGCCAGCAGCTTAACCAGGGTTGGCTGGGGCACTGAAGCTTTCTTT

j_gene: TRBJ2-2
abundance: .
d_gene: TRBD1
len: 15
v_gene: TRBV6-6
CDR3aa: CASRDRGSRIGELFF
CDR3nt: TGTGCCAGCAGGGACAGGGGGAGTCGGATCGGGGAGCTGTTTTTT

j_gene: TRBJ1-1
abundance: .
d_gene: .
len: 15
v_gene: TRBV30
CDR3aa: CAWNFEALSRTEAFF
CDR3nt: TGTGCCTGGAATTTCGAAGCCCTGTCGAGGACTGAAGCTTTCTTT

j_gene: TRBJ1-5
abundance: .
d_gene: .
len: 13
v_gene: TRBV30
CDR3aa: CAWSLSVDQPQHF
CDR3nt: TGTGCCTGGAGTCTGTCTGTTGATCAGCCCCAGCATTTT

j_gene: TRBJ2-5
abundance: .
d_gene: .
len: 11
v_gene: TRBV20-1
CDR3aa: CSVGWGETQYF
CDR3nt: TGCAGTGTTGGGTGGGGAGAGACCCAGTACTTC

j_gene: TRBJ1-1
abundance: few
d_gene: .
len: 11
v_gene: TRBV20-1
CDR3aa: CSATHRVEAFF
CDR3nt: TGCAGTGCTACCCACAGGGTTGAAGCTTTCTTT

j_gene: TRBJ2-3
abundance: .
d_gene: .
len: 14
v_gene: TRBV18
CDR3aa: CASSPREGADTQYF
CDR3nt: TGTGCCAGCTCACCAAGGGAGGGGGCAGATACGCAGTATTTT

j_gene: TRBJ2-1
abundance: .
d_gene: .
len: 13
v_gene: TRBV6-4
CDR3aa: CASSEGASARQFF
CDR3nt: TGTGCCAGCAGTGAGGGAGCTAGCGCGAGGCAGTTCTTC

j_gene: TRBJ2-2
abundance: .
d_gene: .
len: 14
v_gene: TRBV5-1
CDR3aa: CASSLGTRDGELFF
CDR3nt: TGCGCCAGCAGCTTGGGGACACGGGATGGGGAGCTGTTTTTT

j_gene: TRBJ2-7
abundance: once
d_gene: TRBD1
len: 13
v_gene: TRBV10-3
CDR3aa: CAINAGTGLEQYF
CDR3nt: TGTGCCATCAACGCCGGGACAGGGCTCGAGCAGTACTTC

j_gene: TRBJ1-1
abundance: .
d_gene: .
len: 14
v_gene: TRBV7-8
CDR3aa: CASSLVQMNTEAFF
CDR3nt: TGTGCCAGCAGCTTAGTACAGATGAACACTGAAGCTTTCTTT

j_gene: TRBJ1-1
abundance: .
d_gene: .
len: 16
v_gene: TRBV7-9
CDR3aa: CASSLGGGELKPEAFF
CDR3nt: TGTGCCAGCAGCTTAGGGGGCGGAGAGCTGAAGCCTGAAGCTTTCTTT

j_gene: TRBJ2-1
abundance: .
d_gene: .
len: 15
v_gene: TRBV7-8
CDR3aa: CASSLGGAHYNEQFF
CDR3nt: TGTGCCAGCAGCTTAGGTGGGGCTCACTACAATGAGCAGTTCTTC

j_gene: TRBJ1-4
abundance: .
d_gene: .
len: 13
v_gene: TRBV19
CDR3aa: CASSPRLGEKLFF
CDR3nt: TGTGCCAGTAGCCCCAGGTTGGGGGAAAAACTGTTTTTT

j_gene: TRBJ2-2
abundance: .
d_gene: .
len: 15
v_gene: TRBV10-3
CDR3aa: CAISALLRGPGELFF
CDR3nt: TGTGCCATCAGTGCACTCCTACGGGGCCCCGGGGAGCTGTTTTTT

j_gene: TRBJ1-4
abundance: .
d_gene: .
len: 14
v_gene: TRBV18
CDR3aa: CASSPPRSNEKLFF
CDR3nt: TGTGCCAGCTCACCACCACGGAGCAATGAAAAACTGTTTTTT

j_gene: TRBJ2-7
abundance: once
d_gene: TRBD2
len: 17
v_gene: TRBV4-1
CDR3aa: CASSQGGGGPSDYEQYF
CDR3nt: TGCGCCAGCAGCCAAGGGGGGGGAGGGCCCTCAGACTACGAGCAGTACTTC

j_gene: TRBJ2-5
abundance: .
d_gene: TRBD2
len: 14
v_gene: TRBV13
CDR3aa: CASSLGTSVETQYF
CDR3nt: TGTGCCAGCAGCTTAGGCACTAGCGTCGAGACCCAGTACTTC

j_gene: TRBJ2-7
abundance: .
d_gene: TRBD1
len: 15
v_gene: TRBV18
CDR3aa: CASSEWTGNLYEQYF
CDR3nt: TGTGCCAGCTCAGAATGGACAGGAAATCTCTACGAGCAGTACTTC

j_gene: TRBJ1-2
abundance: few
d_gene: .
len: 14
v_gene: TRBV7-6
CDR3aa: CASSLAQGRDGYTF
CDR3nt: TGTGCCAGCAGCTTAGCGCAAGGGCGCGATGGCTACACCTTC

j_gene: TRBJ1-2
abundance: .
d_gene: .
len: 14
v_gene: TRBV5-1
CDR3aa: CASNKWPENYGYTF
CDR3nt: TGCGCCAGCAATAAGTGGCCGGAAAACTATGGCTACACCTTC

j_gene: TRBJ2-7
abundance: few
d_gene: TRBD1
len: 14
v_gene: TRBV10-2
CDR3aa: CASSGGDRGREQYF
CDR3nt: TGCGCCTCCTCCGGTGGGGACAGGGGGCGAGAGCAGTACTTC